The 32 T cell receptor beta chains below come from one sample, sequenced in a study of human T cells and chemical hapten exposure. Time point meaning: patch test 2, 6 weeks after DPC sensitization. Treatment denoted: therapeutic diphenylcyclopropenone sensitization with weekly scalp DPC. Via MiXCR, TCRdb re-called the RACE reads, giving one row per CDR3 protein. In the table there are 20,000 to 30,000 distinct CDR3 sequences, around a tenth of which are singletons. This sample comprised whole blood, obtained in connection with sensitization to the hapten diphenylcyclopropenone (DPC). All receptors come from a young man with alopecia areata. Some clones in this sample may be carry-over from other donors' samples.

In this sample, this clonotype turned up many times. The chain recombines TRBV18 with TRBJ1-1; a weak D match, TRBD1 (5 bases). This CDR3 has 15 amino acids. Trimming took off 0 bases at V and 5 bases at J, with 13 bases between the two ends. Per the germline V gene, CDR1 is KGHSH and CDR2 is LQKENI. The CDR3 protein is CASSPPAGEVTEAFF. The CDR3 bases are TGTGCCAGCTCACCACCGGCGGGGGAGGTGACTGAAGCTTTCTTT. Supplemented by reference TRBV18 and TRBJ1-1, the full variable domain reads NAGVMQNPRHLVRRRGQEARLRCSPMKGHSHVYWYRQLPEEGLKFMVYLQKENIIDESGMPKERFSAEFPKEGPSILRIQQVVRGDSAAYFCASSPPAGEVTEAFFGQGTRLTVV.

This clonotype was recorded once. This chain uses TRBV23-1 with TRBJ2-7; TRBD2 matches 8 bases. TRBV23-1 is treated as an ORF (open reading frame) with a function not yet certain. V was pared by 1 base and J by 2 bases, with 7 bases of the junction left unmatched. The CDR3 is made up of 16 amino acids. The CDR3 is CASSQLVAGQAYEQYF. The CDR3 nucleotides read TGCGCCAGCAGTCAATTGGTAGCGGGACAAGCCTACGAGCAGTACTTC.

This clonotype is labeled large. The CDR3, as DNA: TGTGCCAGCAGTGCTGACTCCTACAATGAGCAGTTCTTC. Amino acid sequence: CASSADSYNEQFF. The chain links TRBV6-5 to TRBJ2-1; no clear D. Trimming stripped 5 bases from V and 0 bases from J, with 5 bases between. CDR3 length: 13 residues. Per the germline V gene, CDR1 is MNHEY and CDR2 is SVGAGI.

The chain recombines TRBV3-1 with TRBJ1-2; TRBD1 agrees at 7 bases. V lost 3 bases, J lost 4 bases, and 8 bases stayed unmatched. There are 15 residues in the CDR3. From germline, CDR1 is LGHDT and CDR2 YNNKEL (reference sequence). The CDR3 protein is CASSQGQPSFYGYTF. CDR3 coding DNA: TGTGCCAGCAGCCAGGGACAGCCCTCTTTCTATGGCTACACCTTC.

This clonotype was detected ten times or more. This chain links TRBV7-9 with TRBJ2-4; 9 nucleotides line up with TRBD1. Germline values: CDR1 SEHNR, CDR2 FQNEAQ (reference sequence). The CDR3 is made up of 16 amino acids. The trim removed 5 bases at V and 6 bases at J, leaving 11 bases unmatched. The CDR3, as DNA: TGTGCCAGCAGCACGGGACAGGGTACTTCCGGAAACATTCAGTACTTC. Translating it yields CASSTGQGTSGNIQYF.

There are many counts of this clonotype. The rearrangement joins TRBV14 to TRBJ1-3, with D uncertain. V dropped 5 bases and J dropped 2 bases, with 10 bases sitting between them. CDR1 is SGHDN, CDR2 FVKESK, per germline. This CDR3 region has 14 residues. The CDR3 loop reads CASSLTRTGNTIYF. The CDR3 DNA follows: TGTGCCAGCAGCTTGACACGTACTGGAAACACCATATATTTT.

As regards this clonotype: A much more abundant neighbour one base away suggests this may be a read error. The J gene is TRBJ2-3, the V gene TRBV14; 10 bases align to TRBD2. Germline V lookup: CDR1 SGHDN, CDR2 FVKESK. The CDR3 extends over 14 amino acids. The CDR3, as DNA: TGTGCCAGCGGCCAAGCGGGAGGGCCAGATACGCAGTATTTT. This codes for CASGQAGGPDTQYF.

The chain uses TRBV7-6 and TRBJ2-1; D is ambiguous. Trimming removed 0 bases at V and 10 bases at J, with 13 bases between. Germline lookup yields CDR1 SGHVS and CDR2 FNYEAQ. This CDR3 has 14 amino acids. Written as DNA, the CDR3 is TGTGCCAGCAGCTTAGCGGAAATGGAGTACGAGCAGTTCTTC. Its protein is CASSLAEMEYEQFF. Complete variable domain (other parts from reference TRBV7-6 and TRBJ2-1): GAGVSQSPRYKVTKRGQDVALRCDPISGHVSLYWYRQALGQGPEFLTYFNYEAQQDKSGLPNDRFSAERPEGSISTLTIQRTEQRDSAMYRCASSLAEMEYEQFFGPGTRLTVL.

This clonotype was seen a few times. J is TRBJ2-7 and V is TRBV3-1; the D call may be TRBD1 or TRBD2 (6 bases each). This CDR3 is 18 amino acids long. Trimming stripped 4 bases from V and 0 bases from J, with 22 bases between. Germline V CDR1 and CDR2: LGHDT, YNNKEL (reference sequence). CDR3 coding DNA: TGTGCCAGCAGCCTGGGGGCCGGGAGACCCGAGACCTCCTACGAGCAGTACTTC. Its translation: CASSLGAGRPETSYEQYF.

The chain has TRBV9 and TRBJ2-3; D not resolved. There are 13 residues in the CDR3. CDR1 is SGDLS and CDR2 is YYNGEE in the germline V gene. V dropped 3 bases and J dropped 3 bases, with 8 bases sitting between them. Here the CDR3 reads CASSGRFTDTQYF. CDR3 in DNA: TGTGCCAGCAGCGGAAGGTTTACAGATACGCAGTATTTT.

This clonotype was counted a few times. The rearrangement uses TRBV28 and TRBJ1-5; D not resolved. Between the trimmed V and J ends, which lost 5 bases and 10 bases, there was a span of 3 bases. This CDR3 is 9 amino acids long. Germline V CDR1 and CDR2: MDHEN, SYDVKM. The CDR3 nucleotides read TGTGCCAGCAGTCCCCCCCAGCATTTT. It yields the protein CASSPPQHF. Variable domain in full (rest from reference TRBV28 and TRBJ1-5): DVKVTQSSRYLVKRTGEKVFLECVQDMDHENMFWYRQDPGLGLRLIYFSYDVKMKEKGDIPEGYSVSREKKERFSLILESASTNQTSMYLCASSPPQHFGDGTRLSIL.

The J gene is TRBJ1-2, the V gene TRBV29-1; 7 nucleotides agree with TRBD1. V gave up 6 bases and J gave up 4 bases; unmatched junction bases: 5. The CDR3 is 12 residues long. Germline lookup yields CDR1 SQVTM and CDR2 ANQGSEA. The CDR3 here is CSVSGQLYGYTF. CDR3 coding DNA: TGCAGCGTATCGGGACAGCTCTATGGCTACACCTTC.

This clonotype was seen ten or more times. The chain joins TRBV7-9 to TRBJ1-1; maybe TRBD1 (6 bases). This CDR3 is built from 15 residues. Germline V gives CDR1 SEHNR, CDR2 FQNEAQ (reference sequence). V gave up 6 bases and J gave up 3 bases, with 17 bases separating them. CDR3 in DNA: TGTGCCAGCAGTTTAACGGGAGGACAGCACACTGAAGCTTTCTTT. Translated: CASSLTGGQHTEAFF.

In this sample, this clonotype turned up once. The junction shows a germline mismatch at one end, possibly a read error. The rearrangement joins TRBV5-4 to TRBJ1-1; a possible D gene is TRBD1 (5 bases). Germline CDR1 and CDR2: SGHNT and YYREEE (reference sequence). The CDR3 runs 13 residues. DNA of the CDR3: TGTGTCAGCAGCTTGGGGGGGAGGACTGAAGCTTTCTTT. Protein product: CVSSLGGRTEAFF.

This clonotype was detected many times. This chain links TRBV7-2 with TRBJ2-7, with 9 bases identical to TRBD1. In germline, CDR1 is SGHTA, CDR2 FQGNSA. V trimming: 1 base; J trimming: 5 bases; junction bases outside the gene matches: 3. The CDR3 consists of 14 residues. CDR3 region: CASSLETGGHEQYF. The CDR3 nucleotides read TGTGCCAGCAGCTTAGAAACAGGGGGCCACGAGCAGTACTTC.

This clonotype was seen ten or more times. V and J are TRBV28 and TRBJ2-1; D is uncertain. V lost 3 bases to trimming and J lost 2 bases, with 5 bases between them. The germline CDR1 and CDR2 sequences are MDHEN and SYDVKM. The CDR3 has 13 residues. The DNA for the CDR3 is TGTGCCAGCAGTTTGGTTCCCTACAATGAGCAGTTCTTC. Its translation: CASSLVPYNEQFF.

This clonotype was observed many times. The chain employs TRBV27 and TRBJ2-1, with TRBD1 matching 9 bases. Trimming cost V 10 bases and J 7 bases; bases outside gene matches: 11. CDR1 is MNHEY, CDR2 SMNVEV, per germline (reference sequence). The length of the CDR3 is 14 residues. The CDR3 region has the DNA TGTGCCACTTACGGGACAGGGAAATGGAATGAGCAGTTCTTC. Encoded protein: CATYGTGKWNEQFF.

The V call is TRBV13, the J call TRBJ2-3; 11 nucleotides match TRBD2. In germline, CDR1 is PRHDT, CDR2 FYEKMQ (reference sequence). V was clipped by 5 bases and J by 1 base; unmatched bases: 11. This CDR3 contains 18 residues. The CDR3 nucleotides read TGTGCCAGCAGCCCGACTAGCGGGGTTCCAGTGGGCACAGATACGCAGTATTTT. It is translated as CASSPTSGVPVGTDTQYF.

This clonotype appeared many times. The V gene is TRBV24-1, the J gene TRBJ2-7, with a weak D call TRBD2 (5 bases). The V end lost 0 bases, the J end lost 9 bases, and 8 bases lay between the germline ends. Germline lookup yields CDR1 KGHDR and CDR2 SFDVKD. This CDR3 is 12 amino acids long. CDR3 bases: TGTGCCACCAGTGATTTGGCGGGCCGGCAGTACTTC. It yields the protein CATSDLAGRQYF.

There are many counts of this clonotype. The V call is TRBV7-9, the J call TRBJ2-1, with TRBD2 matching over 11 bases. With V trimmed by 5 bases and J by 0 bases, 9 bases remained unmatched. Germline CDR1 and CDR2: SEHNR and FQNEAQ (reference sequence). There are 18 residues in the CDR3. In nucleotides, the CDR3 is TGTGCCAGCAGCAAGGGGACTAGCGGACTGAGCTCCTACAATGAGCAGTTCTTC. This encodes CASSKGTSGLSSYNEQFF.

There are many counts of this clonotype. V and J are TRBV6-2 or TRBV6-3 and TRBJ1-5; D is uncertain. CDR3 size: 16 residues. Trimming cost V 2 bases and J 0 bases, with 11 bases left between them. Germline CDR1 and CDR2: MNHEY and SVGEGT. In DNA form, the CDR3 reads TGTGCCAGCAGTTACGCGGGAGCTTATAGCAATCAGCCCCAGCATTTT. Translating gives CASSYAGAYSNQPQHF.

This clonotype was detected ten times or more. The V gene is TRBV7-6, the J gene TRBJ1-1; D gene ambiguous. Trimming pared 1 base from V and 1 base from J, leaving 7 bases between. The germline V gene encodes CDR1 SGHVS and CDR2 FNYEAQ. The CDR3 loop spans 14 amino acids. This CDR3 reads CASSLEAGNTEAFF. The DNA for the CDR3 is TGTGCCAGCAGCTTAGAAGCCGGGAACACTGAAGCTTTCTTT.

The chain is built from TRBV6-2 or TRBV6-3 and TRBJ1-1; 9 bases align to TRBD1. The V gene's germline CDR1 is MNHEY and CDR2 SVGEGT. V shed 6 bases and J 1 base; nucleotides not matched to a gene: 9. The CDR3 covers 16 residues. CDR3 protein: CASSPDRGTQNTEAFF. Written as DNA, the CDR3 is TGTGCCAGCAGCCCGGACAGGGGCACCCAGAACACTGAAGCTTTCTTT.

There are a few counts of this clonotype. The rearrangement joins TRBV20-1 to TRBJ2-3; D is ambiguous. CDR1 is DFQATT and CDR2 is SNEGSKA in the germline V gene (reference sequence). The V end lost 5 bases, the J end lost 5 bases, and 11 bases lay between the germline ends. The CDR3 spans 12 residues. The CDR3 reads CSAGPLVDTQYF. In DNA form, the CDR3 reads TGCAGTGCTGGACCCCTCGTAGATACGCAGTATTTT.

This clonotype was counted at least ten times. The chain is built from TRBV7-9 and TRBJ2-3; D is undetermined. Germline V gene sequence: CDR1 SEHNR, CDR2 FQNEAQ (reference sequence). There are 12 residues in the CDR3. V lost 6 bases and J 4 bases, leaving 8 bases between the germline ends. The CDR3 DNA follows: TGTGCCAGCAGAGAGGCTCCAGATACGCAGTATTTT. Its translation is CASREAPDTQYF.

The chain couples TRBV5-5 to TRBJ2-5; D remains unclear. The CDR3 extends over 13 amino acids. Germline-derived CDR1 and CDR2 are SGHKS and YYEKEE (reference sequence). The V gene lost 0 bases and the J gene lost 0 bases, with 3 bases spanning the gap. DNA for the CDR3: TGTGCCAGCAGCTTGGGCAACCAAGAGACCCAGTACTTC. This encodes CASSLGNQETQYF.

The chain is built from TRBV27 and TRBJ1-2; TRBD1 aligns across 12 bases. CDR3 length: 16 amino acids. The J segment lost 8 bases and the V segment lost 0 bases, leaving 7 bases of the junction unmatched. In germline, CDR1 is MNHEY, CDR2 SMNVEV (reference sequence). This chain's CDR3 is CASSLSGQGASAGYTF. In DNA, the CDR3 is TGTGCCAGCAGTTTATCGGGACAGGGGGCATCAGCGGGCTACACCTTC.

Many counts were recorded for this clonotype. The gene calls are TRBV7-6 and TRBJ2-1; TRBD2 matches at 8 bases. The CDR3 consists of 19 residues. CDR1 and CDR2 (germline): SGHVS, FNYEAQ. The junction had 21 bases not matched to a gene; V was cut back by 4 bases and J by 7 bases. CDR3 nucleotides: TGTGCCAGCAGCTCCACCGTAGCGGTCGCGGGAGGACCTCAGAATGAGCAGTTCTTC. Its protein product is CASSSTVAVAGGPQNEQFF. The whole variable domain, filled in from reference TRBV7-6 and TRBJ2-1, reads GAGVSQSPRYKVTKRGQDVALRCDPISGHVSLYWYRQALGQGPEFLTYFNYEAQQDKSGLPNDRFSAERPEGSISTLTIQRTEQRDSAMYRCASSSTVAVAGGPQNEQFFGPGTRLTVL.

V and J are TRBV29-1 and TRBJ2-5; no clear D gene. V was pared by 1 base and J by 1 base, with 7 bases between. The CDR3 loop spans 13 amino acids. Looked up from germline, CDR1 is SQVTM and CDR2 is ANQGSEA. The chain's CDR3 is CSVEGPIQETQYF. The DNA for the CDR3 is TGCAGCGTTGAAGGGCCCATCCAAGAGACCCAGTACTTC. Based on the CDR3 plus reference TRBV29-1 and TRBJ2-5, the full variable domain is SAVISQKPSRDICQRGTSLTIQCQVDSQVTMMFWYRQQPGQSLTLIATANQGSEATYESGFVIDKFPISRPNLTFSTLTVSNMSPEDSSIYLCSVEGPIQETQYFGPGTRLLVL.

There are many counts of this clonotype. The CDR3 loop reads CATSRDGLAGRDEQFF. The DNA for the CDR3 is TGTGCCACCAGCAGAGATGGGCTAGCGGGGCGCGATGAGCAGTTCTTC. The chain couples TRBV15 to TRBJ2-1, with 9 positions matching TRBD2. The CDR3 is made up of 16 amino acids. Germline V gives CDR1 LNHNV, CDR2 YYDKDF (reference sequence). V lost 0 bases to trimming and J lost 8 bases; unmatched junction nucleotides: 8.

The chain joins TRBV19 to TRBJ2-2, with 10 bases that match TRBD1. Trimming at V came to 4 bases and at J to 6 bases, leaving 8 bases not matched to a gene. CDR3 length: 16 residues. Germline CDR1 reads LNHDA; CDR2 reads SQIVND (reference sequence). The CDR3 nucleotides are TGTGCCAGTAGTACTCGTCCCGGGACAGGGGCCGGGGAGCTGTTTTTT. This gives the protein CASSTRPGTGAGELFF.

This clonotype was seen many times. The chain recombines TRBV29-1 with TRBJ1-1; 9 bases align to TRBD1. Germline CDR1 SQVTM, CDR2 ANQGSEA. The CDR3 sequence is 13 residues long. V shed 8 bases and J 4 bases; nucleotides not matched to a gene: 8. CDR3 residues: CSFHRGLATEAFF. CDR3 bases: TGCAGCTTCCACAGGGGGCTGGCCACTGAAGCTTTCTTT.